This TCR beta chain was captured in a study of graft-versus-host responses after intestinal transplantation. Overall study context: Transplants were multivisceral, liver-intestinal, or isolated intestinal. The recipients all started with anti-thymocyte globulin induction and then took tacrolimus and steroids for roughly three years. Broader study findings: Early post-transplant HvG declines tracked with peak circulating GvH clone levels. GvH clones detected in recipient marrow included some appearing first in ileum or blood.

TCRdb keeps only in-frame clones here, not all; method: immunoSEQ multiplex PCR. This sample has fewer than 95,000 clones, with about 92% found just once. As to this clone: The antigen is unknown.

V trimming: 1 base; J trimming: 8 bases; junction bases outside the gene matches: 8. Germline V gene sequence: CDR1 SGDLS, CDR2 YYNGEE. The CDR3 is made up of 15 amino acids. This specimen was unstimulated CD8+ T cells sorted from spleen or lymph node cells, taken before intestinal transplant. This clonotype was sampled from a human donor who received an intestinal transplant. V is TRBV9 and J is TRBJ1-4; 7 bases are a match to TRBD1. DNA of the CDR3: TGTGCCAGCAGCGTATATACAGGGGAAGGGGAAAAACTGTTTTTT. It encodes CASSVYTGEGEKLFF.